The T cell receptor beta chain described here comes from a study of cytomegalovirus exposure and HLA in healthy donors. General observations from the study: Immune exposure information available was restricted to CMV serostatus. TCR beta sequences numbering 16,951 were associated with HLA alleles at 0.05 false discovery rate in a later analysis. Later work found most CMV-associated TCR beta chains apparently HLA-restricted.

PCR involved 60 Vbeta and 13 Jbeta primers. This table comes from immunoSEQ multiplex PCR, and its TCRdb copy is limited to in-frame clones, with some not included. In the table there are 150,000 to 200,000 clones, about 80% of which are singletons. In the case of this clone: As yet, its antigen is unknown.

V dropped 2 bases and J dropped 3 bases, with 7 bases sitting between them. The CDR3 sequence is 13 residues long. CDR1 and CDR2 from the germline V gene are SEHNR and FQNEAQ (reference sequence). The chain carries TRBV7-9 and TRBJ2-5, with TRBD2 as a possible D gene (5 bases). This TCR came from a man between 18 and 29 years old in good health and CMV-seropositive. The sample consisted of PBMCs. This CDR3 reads CASSLPREETQYF. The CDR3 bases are TGTGCCAGCAGCTTACCGCGGGAAGAGACCCAGTACTTC.